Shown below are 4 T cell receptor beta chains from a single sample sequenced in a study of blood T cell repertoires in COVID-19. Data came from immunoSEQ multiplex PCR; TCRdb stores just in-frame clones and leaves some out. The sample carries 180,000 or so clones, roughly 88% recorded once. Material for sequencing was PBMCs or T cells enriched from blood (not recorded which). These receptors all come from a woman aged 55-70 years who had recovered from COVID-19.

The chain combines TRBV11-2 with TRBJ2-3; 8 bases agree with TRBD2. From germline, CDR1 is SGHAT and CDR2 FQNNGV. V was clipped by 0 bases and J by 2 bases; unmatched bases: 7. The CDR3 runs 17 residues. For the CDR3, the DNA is TGTGCCAGCAGCTTAGATGCGGCGGGGGGACCCACAGATACGCAGTATTTT. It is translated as CASSLDAAGGPTDTQYF.

The CDR3 loop is CASSQDIRNTIYF. In DNA, the CDR3 is TGCGCCAGCAGCCAAGATATCCGAAACACCATATATTTT. The genes are TRBV4-1 and TRBJ1-3, with unresolved D. The CDR3 length is 13 residues. V was trimmed by 0 bases and J by 5 bases, leaving 5 bases between them. Germline CDR1 reads MGHRA; CDR2 reads YSYEKL.

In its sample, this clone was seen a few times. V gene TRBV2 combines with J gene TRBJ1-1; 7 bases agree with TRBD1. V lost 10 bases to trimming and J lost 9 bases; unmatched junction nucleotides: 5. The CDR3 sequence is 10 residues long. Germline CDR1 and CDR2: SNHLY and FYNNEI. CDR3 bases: TGTGCCATCCAGACAGGGAAAGCTTTCTTT. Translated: CAIQTGKAFF.

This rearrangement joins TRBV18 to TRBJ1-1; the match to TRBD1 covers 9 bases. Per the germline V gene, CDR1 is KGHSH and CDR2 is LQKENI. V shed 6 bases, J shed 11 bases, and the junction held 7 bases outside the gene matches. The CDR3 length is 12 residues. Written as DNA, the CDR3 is TGTGCCAGCTCGCCCAACAGGGGGCAGGCTTTCTTT. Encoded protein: CASSPNRGQAFF. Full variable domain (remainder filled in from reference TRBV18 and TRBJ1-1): NAGVMQNPRHLVRRRGQEARLRCSPMKGHSHVYWYRQLPEEGLKFMVYLQKENIIDESGMPKERFSAEFPKEGPSILRIQQVVRGDSAAYFCASSPNRGQAFFGQGTRLTVV.